Listed below are T cell receptor beta chains from one sample, sequenced in a study of shared clonotypes between healthy human individuals. The table came from immunoSEQ multiplex PCR; TCRdb's copy has only in-frame clones and leaves some out. The table records about 490,000 clones, about 79% of them present only once. Sequencing was done on a sample of PBMCs. These TCRs come from a woman aged 40 to 55 in good health. Some clones in this sample may be carry-over from other donors' samples. The CDR3 runs from the conserved cysteine through the conserved F or W. A D gene is named only where the DNA matches it firmly. The size field is filled for only some rows; it gives once, few, many or a size class.

clone_size	v_call	d_call	j_call	cdr3_aa	cdr3_nt
.	TRBV7-3	.	TRBJ2-3	CASSEVASSTDTQYF	TGTGCCAGCAGTGAGGTGGCAAGTAGCACAGATACGCAGTATTTT
few	TRBV11-2	.	TRBJ1-4	CASKSSHRDTGPNEKLFF	TGTGCCAGCAAAAGCTCCCATCGGGACACGGGGCCTAATGAAAAACTGTTTTTT
few	TRBV6-4	TRBD1	TRBJ1-4	CASRHGQGGTNEKLFF	TGTGCCAGCAGACACGGACAGGGGGGAACTAATGAAAAACTGTTTTTT
few	TRBV7-6	.	TRBJ1-1	CASSPDSGISGTEAFF	TGTGCCAGCAGCCCGGACTCCGGTATAAGCGGGACTGAAGCTTTCTTT
once	TRBV6-1	TRBD1	TRBJ2-7	CASRGQGDGQYF	TGTGCCAGCAGGGGACAGGGAGATGGGCAGTACTTC
.	TRBV27	.	TRBJ1-5	CASAIVFRQPQHF	TGTGCCAGCGCCATAGTATTCCGTCAGCCCCAGCATTTT
.	TRBV5-1	.	TRBJ2-1	CATAPTGYNEQFF	TGCGCCACTGCCCCGACAGGCTACAATGAGCAGTTCTTC
.	TRBV18	.	TRBJ1-1	CASSPPGGLRTEAFF	TGTGCCAGCTCACCACCCGGGGGTTTGAGAACTGAAGCTTTCTTT
.	TRBV29-1	TRBD1	TRBJ2-1	CSVSYRGDHNEQFF	TGCAGCGTTTCGTACAGGGGGGACCACAATGAGCAGTTCTTC
once	TRBV11-2	TRBD1	TRBJ1-1	CASSARQGRTEAFF	TGTGCCAGCAGCGCACGACAGGGGCGCACTGAAGCTTTCTTT
.	TRBV7-9	.	TRBJ1-1	CASSLGTNTEAFF	TGTGCCAGCAGCTTAGGTACGAACACTGAAGCTTTCTTT
.	TRBV10-3	TRBD1	TRBJ2-1	CAISPGTGGRDEQFF	TGTGCCATCAGTCCGGGGACAGGGGGCAGGGATGAGCAGTTCTTC
.	TRBV5-4	.	TRBJ1-1	CASSHLDTEAFF	TGTGCCAGCAGCCACCTTGACACTGAAGCTTTCTTT
.	TRBV12-2	.	TRBJ2-7	CASRFPVHCFADEQYF	TGTGCAAGTCGCTTTCCCGTACATTGCTTTGCCGACGAGCAGTACTTC
once	TRBV28	.	TRBJ2-7	CASSRSLASGGLVYEQYF	TGTGCCAGCAGTAGATCCCTAGCGTCCGGAGGATTAGTTTACGAGCAGTACTTC
.	TRBV5-1	.	TRBJ2-7	CASSLYTGPSYEQYF	TGCGCCAGCAGCTTGTACACAGGGCCCTCCTACGAGCAGTACTTC
.	TRBV29-1	.	TRBJ1-6	CSAYLGKNSPLHF	TGCAGCGCCTACCTGGGGAAAAATTCGCCCCTCCACTTT
once	TRBV5-1	.	TRBJ1-1	CASSLDPLNTEAFF	TGCGCCAGCAGCTTGGACCCTCTGAACACTGAAGCTTTCTTT
many	TRBV30	.	TRBJ1-2	CAWSPRGTDGYTF	TGTGCCTGGAGTCCCAGGGGAACGGATGGCTACACCTTC
.	TRBV6-5	TRBD1	TRBJ2-7	CASSSTGGIYEQYF	TGTGCCAGCAGTTCAACAGGGGGCATTTACGAGCAGTACTTC
once	TRBV28	.	TRBJ2-7	CASSSIQQHF	TGTGCCAGCAGTTCAATCCAGCAGCACTTC
.	TRBV5-1	.	TRBJ1-2	CASSLETPNYGYTF	TGCGCCAGCAGCTTGGAAACTCCTAACTATGGCTACACCTTC
.	TRBV5-1	.	TRBJ1-2	CASSLGLVRENGYTF	TGCGCCAGCAGCTTGGGTTTAGTCAGGGAGAATGGCTACACCTTC
.	TRBV7-2	TRBD2	TRBJ2-7	CASSSSGTKFYEQYF	TGTGCCAGCAGCTCTTCCGGGACTAAGTTCTACGAGCAGTACTTC
few	TRBV18	TRBD1	TRBJ1-2	CASSPLSRRDSGGYTF	TGTGCCAGCTCACCACTAAGCCGCCGGGACAGTGGCGGCTACACCTTC
.	TRBV7-9	TRBD1	TRBJ1-1	CASSTTGGSAEAFF	TGTGCCAGCAGCACCACAGGGGGCAGCGCTGAAGCTTTCTTT
.	TRBV7-3	TRBD1	TRBJ2-5	CASSADRGHQETQYF	TGTGCCAGCAGCGCCGACAGGGGGCATCAAGAGACCCAGTACTTC
.	TRBV5-5	TRBD1	TRBJ1-5	CASSIWPDRENQPQHF	TGTGCCAGCAGCATATGGCCGGACAGGGAAAATCAGCCCCAGCATTTT
.	TRBV27	TRBD1	TRBJ2-7	CASSYGTPGGSYEQYF	TGTGCCAGCAGTTACGGGACCCCAGGGGGCTCCTACGAGCAGTACTTC
once	TRBV5-1	.	TRBJ2-5	CASSPGRAQETRYF	TGCGCCAGCAGCCCGGGACGTGCGCAAGAGACCCGGTACTTC
few	TRBV6-6	.	TRBJ2-1	CASSSMKYNEQFF	TGTGCCAGCAGTTCCATGAAATACAATGAGCAGTTCTTC
.	TRBV9	TRBD2	TRBJ2-1	CASSAGTSGRSYEQFF	TGTGCCAGCAGCGCCGGGACTAGCGGGAGGAGCTATGAGCAGTTCTTC
.	TRBV29-1	.	TRBJ2-7	CSVNTLTGSGYEQYF	TGCAGCGTAAACACCCTGACGGGGAGCGGCTACGAGCAGTACTTC
.	TRBV6-6	TRBD1	TRBJ2-2	CASSSGTGILTGELFF	TGTGCCAGCAGCTCGGGGACAGGGATACTGACCGGGGAGCTGTTTTTT
.	TRBV6-4	TRBD1	TRBJ1-5	CASSDGVRRGHGNQPQHF	TGTGCCAGCAGTGACGGGGTTAGGAGGGGGCATGGCAATCAGCCCCAGCATTTT
.	TRBV14	TRBD1	TRBJ1-4	CASSQFGTEKLFF	TGTGCCAGCAGCCAATTCGGGACAGAGAAACTGTTTTTT
once	TRBV18	TRBD2	TRBJ2-2	CASSPRWSGVLTGELFF	TGTGCCAGCTCACCACGATGGAGCGGGGTCCTCACCGGGGAGCTGTTTTTT
few	TRBV29-1	.	TRBJ2-3	CSGGERAADTQYF	TGCAGCGGGGGGGAGCGGGCGGCAGATACGCAGTATTTT
.	TRBV15	.	TRBJ2-5	CATSRAWQETQYF	TGTGCCACCAGCAGAGCCTGGCAAGAGACCCAGTACTTC
.	TRBV19	.	TRBJ1-5	CASSTPGPAGNQPQHF	TGTGCCAGTAGTACCCCCGGACCGGCGGGCAATCAGCCCCAGCATTTT
.	TRBV7-8	.	TRBJ1-1	CASSQRRMNTEAFF	TGTGCCAGCAGTCAGCGACGGATGAACACTGAAGCTTTCTTT
few	TRBV11-2	.	TRBJ2-5	CASSLGEVGQYF	TGTGCCAGCAGCTTAGGCGAAGTCGGCCAGTACTTC
.	TRBV6-6	TRBD1	TRBJ2-7	CASSTGGTSYEQYF	TGTGCCAGCAGTACAGGGGGTACCTCCTACGAGCAGTACTTC
.	TRBV21-1	.	TRBJ1-1	CASSETGDSTEAFF	TGTGCCAGCAGCGAAACAGGGGATTCCACTGAAGCTTTCTTT
.	TRBV7-2	.	TRBJ2-1	CASSLERGGPLNEQFF	TGTGCCAGCAGCTTAGAGAGGGGGGGACCATTGAATGAGCAGTTCTTC
.	TRBV2	TRBD1	TRBJ2-3	CASSGPGQGTDTQYF	TGTGCCAGCAGTGGGCCGGGACAGGGGACAGATACGCAGTATTTT